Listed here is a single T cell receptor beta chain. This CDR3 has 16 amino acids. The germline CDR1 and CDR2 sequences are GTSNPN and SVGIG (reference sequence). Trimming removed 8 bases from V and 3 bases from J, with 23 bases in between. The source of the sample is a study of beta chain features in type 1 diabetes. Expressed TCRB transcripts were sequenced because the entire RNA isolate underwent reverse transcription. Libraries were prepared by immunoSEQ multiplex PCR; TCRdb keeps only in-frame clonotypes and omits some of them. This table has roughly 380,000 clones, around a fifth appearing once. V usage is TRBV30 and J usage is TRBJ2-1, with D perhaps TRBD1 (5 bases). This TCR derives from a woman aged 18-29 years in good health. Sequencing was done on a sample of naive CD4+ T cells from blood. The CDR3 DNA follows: TGTGCCCGTCCAGGTGGGGCCCCCTTGGACTACAATGAGCAGTTCTTC. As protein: CARPGGAPLDYNEQFF.